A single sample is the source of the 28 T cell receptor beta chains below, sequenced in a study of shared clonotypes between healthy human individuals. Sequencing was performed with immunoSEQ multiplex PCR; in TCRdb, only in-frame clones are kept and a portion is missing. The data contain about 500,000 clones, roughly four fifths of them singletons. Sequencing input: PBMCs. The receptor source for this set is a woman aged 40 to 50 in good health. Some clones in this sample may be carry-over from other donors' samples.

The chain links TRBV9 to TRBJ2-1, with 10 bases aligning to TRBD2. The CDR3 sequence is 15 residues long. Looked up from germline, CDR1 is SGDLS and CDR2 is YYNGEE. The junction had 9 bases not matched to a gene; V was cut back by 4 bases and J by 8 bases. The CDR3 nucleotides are TGTGCCAGCAGCCTAACGGGACTAGCGCCCCATGAGCAGTTCTTC. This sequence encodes CASSLTGLAPHEQFF.

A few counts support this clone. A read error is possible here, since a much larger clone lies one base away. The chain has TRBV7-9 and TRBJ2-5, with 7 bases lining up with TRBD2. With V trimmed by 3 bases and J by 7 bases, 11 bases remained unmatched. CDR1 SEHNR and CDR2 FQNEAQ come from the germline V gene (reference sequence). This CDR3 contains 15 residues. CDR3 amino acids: CASSFGGSALGTQYF. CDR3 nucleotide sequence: TGTGCCAGCAGCTTCGGCGGGAGCGCTCTAGGGACCCAGTACTTC.

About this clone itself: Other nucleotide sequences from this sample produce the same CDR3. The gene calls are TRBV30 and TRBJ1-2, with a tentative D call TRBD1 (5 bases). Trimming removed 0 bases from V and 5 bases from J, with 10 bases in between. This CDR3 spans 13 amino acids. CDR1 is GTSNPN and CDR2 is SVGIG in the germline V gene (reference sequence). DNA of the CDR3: TGTGCCTGGAGTGTACAAGGGGCGTATGGCTACACCTTC. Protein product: CAWSVQGAYGYTF.

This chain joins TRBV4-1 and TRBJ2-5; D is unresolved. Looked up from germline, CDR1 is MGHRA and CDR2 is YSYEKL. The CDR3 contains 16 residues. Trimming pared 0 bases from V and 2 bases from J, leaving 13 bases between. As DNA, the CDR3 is TGCGCCAGCAGCCAAGATCTCGGGCAAGCTCAAGAGACCCAGTACTTC. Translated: CASSQDLGQAQETQYF.

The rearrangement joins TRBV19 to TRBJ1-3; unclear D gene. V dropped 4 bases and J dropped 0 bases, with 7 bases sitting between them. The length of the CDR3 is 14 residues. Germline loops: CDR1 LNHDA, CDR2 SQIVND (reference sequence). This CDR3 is CASSRQLSGNTIYF. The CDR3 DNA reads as TGTGCCAGTAGTAGACAACTCTCTGGAAACACCATATATTTT.

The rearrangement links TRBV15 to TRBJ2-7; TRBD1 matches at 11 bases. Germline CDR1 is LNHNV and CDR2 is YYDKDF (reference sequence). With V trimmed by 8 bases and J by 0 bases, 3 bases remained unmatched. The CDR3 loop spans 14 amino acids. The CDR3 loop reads CATSGQGGSYEQYF. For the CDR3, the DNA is TGTGCCACCTCGGGACAGGGGGGCTCCTACGAGCAGTACTTC.

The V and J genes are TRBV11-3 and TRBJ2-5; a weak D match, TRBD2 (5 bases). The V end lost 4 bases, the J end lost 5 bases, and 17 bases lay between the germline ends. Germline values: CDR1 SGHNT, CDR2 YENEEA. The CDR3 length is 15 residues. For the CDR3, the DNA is TGTGCCAGCAGCTCTGGTCTCAGCGGCGCGGAGACCCAGTACTTC. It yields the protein CASSSGLSGAETQYF.

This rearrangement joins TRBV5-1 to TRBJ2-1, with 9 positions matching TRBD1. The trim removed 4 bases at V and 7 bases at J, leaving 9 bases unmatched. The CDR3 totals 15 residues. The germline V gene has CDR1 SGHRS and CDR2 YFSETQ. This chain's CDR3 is CASSDRDRAKNEQFF. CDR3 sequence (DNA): TGCGCCAGCAGCGACCGGGACAGGGCCAAAAATGAGCAGTTCTTC. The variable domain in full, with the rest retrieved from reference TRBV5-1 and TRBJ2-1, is KAGVTQTPRYLIKTRGQQVTLSCSPISGHRSVSWYQQTPGQGLQFLFEYFSETQRNKGNFPGRFSGRQFSNSRSEMNVSTLELGDSALYLCASSDRDRAKNEQFFGPGTRLTVL.

The CDR3, as DNA: TGTGCCAGCAGACCAAAGGTGGTAGAGAGGAAGAATGAGCAGTTCTTC. This codes for CASRPKVVERKNEQFF. The gene calls are TRBV28 and TRBJ2-1, with D unresolved. Germline V gene data show CDR1 as MDHEN and CDR2 as SYDVKM. Trimming took 6 bases from V and 7 from J, leaving 22 bases between them. The CDR3 loop spans 16 amino acids.

The CDR3 nucleotides are TGCGCCAGCAGCCCCCAGGGTGGTTCCACTGAAGCTTTCTTT. It yields the protein CASSPQGGSTEAFF. This chain joins TRBV5-1 and TRBJ1-1, with a weak D call TRBD1 (5 bases). CDR3 size: 14 residues. The germline V gene has CDR1 SGHRS and CDR2 YFSETQ. Trimming shortened V by 4 bases and J by 4 bases, and 14 bases separated the two germline ends.

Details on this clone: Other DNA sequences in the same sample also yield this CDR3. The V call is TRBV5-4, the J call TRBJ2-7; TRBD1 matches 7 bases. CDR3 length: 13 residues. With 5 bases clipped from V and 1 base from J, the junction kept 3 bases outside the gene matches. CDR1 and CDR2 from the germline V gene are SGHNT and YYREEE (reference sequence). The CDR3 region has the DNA TGTGCCAGCAGACGGGACAGTTCCTACGAGCAGTACTTC. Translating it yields CASRRDSSYEQYF.

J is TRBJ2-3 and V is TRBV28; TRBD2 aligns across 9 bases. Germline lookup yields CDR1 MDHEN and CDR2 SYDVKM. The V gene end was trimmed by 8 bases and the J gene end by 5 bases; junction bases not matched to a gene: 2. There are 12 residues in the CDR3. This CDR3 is CASLTSGDTQYF. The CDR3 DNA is TGTGCCAGCTTGACTAGCGGAGATACGCAGTATTTT.

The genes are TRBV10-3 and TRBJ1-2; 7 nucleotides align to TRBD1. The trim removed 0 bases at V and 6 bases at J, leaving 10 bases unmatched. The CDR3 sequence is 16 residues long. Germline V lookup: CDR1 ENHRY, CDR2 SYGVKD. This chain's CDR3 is CAISESWDSIRDGYTF. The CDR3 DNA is TGTGCCATCAGTGAGTCTTGGGACAGCATAAGAGATGGCTACACCTTC.

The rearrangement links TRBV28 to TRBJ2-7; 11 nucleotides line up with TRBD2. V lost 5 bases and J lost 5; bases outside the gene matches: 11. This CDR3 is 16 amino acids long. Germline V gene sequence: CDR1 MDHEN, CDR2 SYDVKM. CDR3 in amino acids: CASSGSTSGIVNEQYF. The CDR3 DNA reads TGTGCCAGCAGTGGGTCGACTAGCGGGATAGTCAACGAGCAGTACTTC.

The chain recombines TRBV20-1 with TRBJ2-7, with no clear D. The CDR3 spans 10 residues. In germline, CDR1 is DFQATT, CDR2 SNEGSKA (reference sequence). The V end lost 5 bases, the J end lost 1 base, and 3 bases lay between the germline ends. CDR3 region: CSAASYEQYF. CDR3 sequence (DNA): TGCAGTGCTGCATCCTACGAGCAGTACTTC.

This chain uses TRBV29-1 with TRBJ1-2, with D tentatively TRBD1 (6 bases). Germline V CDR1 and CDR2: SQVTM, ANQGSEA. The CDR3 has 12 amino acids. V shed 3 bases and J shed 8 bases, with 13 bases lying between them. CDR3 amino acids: CSVETGGAGYTF. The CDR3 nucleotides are TGCAGCGTTGAGACGGGGGGGGCCGGCTACACCTTC.

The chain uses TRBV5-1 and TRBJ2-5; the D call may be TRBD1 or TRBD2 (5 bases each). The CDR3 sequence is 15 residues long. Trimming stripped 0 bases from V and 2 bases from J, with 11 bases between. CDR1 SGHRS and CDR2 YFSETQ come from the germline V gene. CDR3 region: CASSLEGRLQETQYF. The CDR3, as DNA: TGCGCCAGCAGCTTGGAGGGACGGCTTCAAGAGACCCAGTACTTC. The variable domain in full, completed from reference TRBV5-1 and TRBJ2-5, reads KAGVTQTPRYLIKTRGQQVTLSCSPISGHRSVSWYQQTPGQGLQFLFEYFSETQRNKGNFPGRFSGRQFSNSRSEMNVSTLELGDSALYLCASSLEGRLQETQYFGPGTRLLVL.

The CDR3 loop reads CASSPKGLAGAPFDTQYF. CDR3 sequence (DNA): TGTGCCAGCTCACCAAAGGGACTAGCGGGAGCCCCCTTCGATACGCAGTATTTT. This chain connects TRBV18 to TRBJ2-3; 14 nucleotides line up with TRBD2. V trimming: 2 bases; J trimming: 6 bases; junction bases outside the gene matches: 10. Germline CDR1 is KGHSH and CDR2 is LQKENI. The CDR3 is 18 residues long.

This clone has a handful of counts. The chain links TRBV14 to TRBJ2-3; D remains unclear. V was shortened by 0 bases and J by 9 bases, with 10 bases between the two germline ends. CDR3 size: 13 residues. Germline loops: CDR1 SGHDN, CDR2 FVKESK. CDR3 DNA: TGTGCCAGCAGCCAAGAGTCAGGACGGACGCAGTATTTT. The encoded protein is CASSQESGRTQYF.

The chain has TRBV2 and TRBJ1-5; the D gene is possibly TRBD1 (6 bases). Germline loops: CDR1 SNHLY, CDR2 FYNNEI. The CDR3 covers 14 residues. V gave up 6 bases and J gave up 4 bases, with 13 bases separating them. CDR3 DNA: TGTGCCAGCAGGACAAGAGGGGGTAATCAGCCCCAGCATTTT. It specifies CASRTRGGNQPQHF.

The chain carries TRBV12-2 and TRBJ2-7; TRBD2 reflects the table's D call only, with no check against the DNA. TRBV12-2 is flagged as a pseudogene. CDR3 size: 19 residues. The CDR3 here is CASRPRTLSVGGRGNEQYF. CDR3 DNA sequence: TGTGCAAGTCGCCCCAGGACCCTTTCGGTAGGCGGGAGAGGAAACGAGCAGTACTTC.

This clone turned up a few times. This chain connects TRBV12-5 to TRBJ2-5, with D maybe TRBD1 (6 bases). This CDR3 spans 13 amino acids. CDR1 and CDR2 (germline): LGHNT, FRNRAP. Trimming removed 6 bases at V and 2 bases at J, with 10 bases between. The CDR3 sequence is CASGAGQQETQYF. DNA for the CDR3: TGTGCTAGTGGGGCTGGACAGCAAGAGACCCAGTACTTC.

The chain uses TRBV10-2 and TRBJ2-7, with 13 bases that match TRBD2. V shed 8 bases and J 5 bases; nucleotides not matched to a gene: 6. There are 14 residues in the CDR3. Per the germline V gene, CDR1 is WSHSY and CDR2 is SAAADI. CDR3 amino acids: CASRGTSGKDEQYF. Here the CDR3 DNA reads TGCGCCAGCCGGGGGACTAGCGGGAAGGACGAGCAGTACTTC.

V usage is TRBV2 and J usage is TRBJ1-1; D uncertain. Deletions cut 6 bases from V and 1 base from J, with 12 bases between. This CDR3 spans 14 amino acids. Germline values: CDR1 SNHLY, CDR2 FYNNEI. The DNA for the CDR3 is TGTGCCAGCAGGGCTAGAGCTGAGAACACTGAAGCTTTCTTT. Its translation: CASRARAENTEAFF.

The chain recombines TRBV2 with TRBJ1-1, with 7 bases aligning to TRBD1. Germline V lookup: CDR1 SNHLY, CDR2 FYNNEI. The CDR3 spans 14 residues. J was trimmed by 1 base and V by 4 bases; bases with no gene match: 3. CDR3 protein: CASSVQGENTEAFF. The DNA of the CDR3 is TGTGCCAGCAGTGTGCAGGGGGAGAACACTGAAGCTTTCTTT.

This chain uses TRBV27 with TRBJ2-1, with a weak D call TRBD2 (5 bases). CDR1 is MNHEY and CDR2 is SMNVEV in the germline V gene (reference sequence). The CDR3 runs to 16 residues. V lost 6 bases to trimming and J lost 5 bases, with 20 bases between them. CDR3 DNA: TGTGCCAGCAGCACCCCCCGGGGTAGCGTGCACAATGAGCAGTTCTTC. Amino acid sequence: CASSTPRGSVHNEQFF.

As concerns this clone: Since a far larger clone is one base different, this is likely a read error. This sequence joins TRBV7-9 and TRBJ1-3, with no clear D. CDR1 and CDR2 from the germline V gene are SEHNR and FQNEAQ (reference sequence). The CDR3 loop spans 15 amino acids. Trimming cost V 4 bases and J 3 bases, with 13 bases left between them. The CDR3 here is CASSSSGRVGNTIYF. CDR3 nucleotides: TGTGCCAGCAGCTCCAGTGGGAGGGTTGGAAACACCATATATTTT.

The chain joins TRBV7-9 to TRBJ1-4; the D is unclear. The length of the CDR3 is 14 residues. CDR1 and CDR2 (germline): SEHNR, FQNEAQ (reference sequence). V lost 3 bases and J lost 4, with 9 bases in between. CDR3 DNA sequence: TGTGCCAGCAGCTTTGGGCAGGATAATGAAAAACTGTTTTTT. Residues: CASSFGQDNEKLFF.